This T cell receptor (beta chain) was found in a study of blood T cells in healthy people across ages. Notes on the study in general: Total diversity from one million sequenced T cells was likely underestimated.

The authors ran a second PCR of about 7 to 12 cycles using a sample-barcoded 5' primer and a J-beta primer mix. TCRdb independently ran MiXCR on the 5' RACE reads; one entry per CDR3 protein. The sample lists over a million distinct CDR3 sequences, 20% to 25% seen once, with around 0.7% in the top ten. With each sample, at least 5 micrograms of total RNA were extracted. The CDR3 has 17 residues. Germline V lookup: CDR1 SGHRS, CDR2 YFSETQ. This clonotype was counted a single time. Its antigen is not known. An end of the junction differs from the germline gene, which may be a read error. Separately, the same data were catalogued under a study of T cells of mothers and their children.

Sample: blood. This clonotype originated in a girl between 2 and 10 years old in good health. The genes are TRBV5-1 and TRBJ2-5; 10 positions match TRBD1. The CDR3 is CASSSGTLTGGRETQVF. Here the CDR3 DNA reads TGCGCCAGCAGCTCCGGAACCTTGACAGGGGGCAGGGAGACCCAGGTCTTC.